The 10 T cell receptor beta chains reported below all come from one sample, sequenced in a study of response to subunit inactivated influenza vaccine. MiXCR was run by TCRdb on the RT-PCR reads, yielding one entry per CDR3 protein. Of under 800,000 distinct CDR3 sequences listed, over 11% are singletons. The sample in question was PBMCs from blood, obtained 14 days before vaccination. The receptors come from a man over 45 who received an inactivated influenza vaccine.

This clonotype was detected a few times. The CDR3 DNA reads as TGTGCCACCAGCAGAGATCGGCTAGCGGGAGGGCCTGCCGAGCAGTACTTC. Translating it yields CATSRDRLAGGPAEQYF. J is TRBJ2-7 and V is TRBV15; 12 positions match TRBD2. The CDR3 is 17 amino acids. J lost 6 bases, V lost 0 bases, and 9 bases had no gene match. Germline V gene lookup returns CDR1 LNHNV and CDR2 YYDKDF (reference sequence).

Ten or more counts support this clonotype. The V gene is TRBV28, the J gene TRBJ2-7; D possibly corresponds to TRBD1 (6 bases). Germline loops: CDR1 MDHEN, CDR2 SYDVKM. This CDR3 is built from 14 residues. Deletions cut 5 bases from V and 2 bases from J, with 13 bases between. CDR3 region: CASSPYSGAYEQYF. In nucleotides, the CDR3 is TGTGCCAGCAGTCCCTATTCAGGGGCCTACGAGCAGTACTTC.

This chain connects TRBV20-1 to TRBJ2-1; 8 bases match TRBD1. CDR1 is DFQATT, CDR2 SNEGSKA, per germline (reference sequence). The J segment lost 2 bases and the V segment lost 5 bases, leaving 8 bases of the junction unmatched. This CDR3 spans 15 amino acids. The CDR3 loop is CSAGQDRVTYNEQFF. As DNA, the CDR3 is TGCAGTGCTGGTCAGGACAGGGTAACCTACAATGAGCAGTTCTTC.

This rearrangement joins TRBV4-2 to TRBJ1-3; a weak D match, TRBD1 (5 bases). There are 16 residues in the CDR3. Germline CDR1 is LGHNA and CDR2 is YNFKEQ. The V gene lost 0 bases and the J gene lost 0 bases, with 9 bases spanning the gap. The CDR3 sequence: CASSQEGRSSGNTIYF. CDR3 coding DNA: TGTGCCAGCAGCCAAGAGGGACGGAGCTCTGGAAACACCATATATTTT.

This chain connects TRBV20-1 to TRBJ2-7; D is uncertain. From germline, CDR1 is DFQATT and CDR2 SNEGSKA (reference sequence). Trimming removed 0 bases at V and 2 bases at J, with 11 bases between. The CDR3 contains 14 residues. The CDR3: CSARDLASPYEQYF. The CDR3 DNA reads as TGCAGTGCTAGAGATTTAGCTTCACCCTACGAGCAGTACTTC.

This clonotype turned up a few times. The genes are TRBV6-2 or TRBV6-3 and TRBJ2-4, with 8 bases that match TRBD1. Germline CDR1 is MNHEY and CDR2 is SVGEGT. V gave up 7 bases and J gave up 10 bases; unmatched junction bases: 15. This CDR3 contains 15 residues. The CDR3 sequence is CASTPFGTGRVIQYF. CDR3 nucleotides: TGTGCCAGCACCCCATTTGGGACAGGACGCGTGATTCAGTACTTC.

The gene calls are TRBV2 and TRBJ1-6; 9 bases agree with TRBD1. The CDR3 covers 15 residues. J was trimmed by 9 bases and V by 2 bases; bases with no gene match: 5. Germline V gene lookup returns CDR1 SNHLY and CDR2 FYNNEI. CDR3 sequence reads: CASSERQGDSSPLHF. DNA for the CDR3: TGTGCCAGCAGTGAAAGACAGGGGGATAGTTCACCCCTCCACTTT.

The chain employs TRBV29-1 and TRBJ2-7; tentatively, D is TRBD2 (6 bases). V dropped 5 bases and J dropped 3 bases, with 14 bases sitting between them. This CDR3 spans 13 amino acids. The V gene's germline CDR1 is SQVTM and CDR2 ANQGSEA. CDR3 in DNA: TGCAGCGTTAGTACGGGAGTTAGCTACGAGCAGTACTTC. Protein sequence: CSVSTGVSYEQYF.

This clonotype was found a few times. The rearrangement joins TRBV20-1 to TRBJ1-5, with 8 bases matching TRBD1. CDR3 size: 16 residues. Losses at the gene ends were 2 bases for V and 2 bases for J; bases not matched to a gene: 8. Germline V gene lookup returns CDR1 DFQATT and CDR2 SNEGSKA (reference sequence). The CDR3 DNA reads as TGCAGTGCTAGAACCAGGGGGCTTTTTGGCAATCAGCCCCAGCATTTT. Protein sequence: CSARTRGLFGNQPQHF.

The rearrangement joins TRBV6-5 to TRBJ2-7, with 11 nucleotides matching TRBD2. J lost 0 bases, V lost 4 bases, and 14 bases had no gene match. The germline V gene encodes CDR1 MNHEY and CDR2 SVGAGI. The CDR3 covers 19 residues. The CDR3: CASSLGPGTSGKFSYEQYF. The CDR3, as DNA: TGTGCCAGCAGTTTAGGTCCCGGGACTAGCGGAAAATTCTCCTACGAGCAGTACTTC.